This is a list of T cell receptor beta chains from one sample in a study of shared clonotypes between healthy human individuals. Using immunoSEQ multiplex PCR, the repertoire was profiled, and TCRdb retains in-frame clones only, with some absent. The repertoire holds around 1.6 million clones, with nearly 99% as singletons. The sample comprised naive CD4+ T cells sorted from blood. The receptors originated from a man under 40 in good health. The CDR3 runs from the conserved cysteine through the conserved F or W. A D gene is named only where the DNA matches it firmly. Size tells how often a clone was seen (once, few, many) or the class of an expanded clone, and some rows leave it out.

J | size | V | D | length | DNA | CDR3
TRBJ1-5 | NA | TRBV6-5 | NA | 14 | TGTGCCAGCAGTTACAACGACAGATTTCAGCCCCAGCATTTT | CASSYNDRFQPQHF
TRBJ2-1 | NA | TRBV6-1 | TRBD1 | 15 | TGTGCCAGCTCAGACTCCGGGACAGGGACCGATGAGCAGTTCTTC | CASSDSGTGTDEQFF
TRBJ1-2 | NA | TRBV27 | NA | 15 | TGTGCCAGCAGTTTATCGGCAGTTCCTAACTATGGCTACACCTTC | CASSLSAVPNYGYTF
TRBJ2-1 | NA | TRBV6-5 | NA | 14 | TGTGCCAGCAGTAGGCGGCCACCCTACAATGAGCAGTTCTTC | CASSRRPPYNEQFF
TRBJ1-4 | NA | TRBV2 | NA | 14 | TGTGCCAGCAGTGAATCCTTCAGGGGTGAAAAACTGTTTTTT | CASSESFRGEKLFF
TRBJ1-5 | NA | TRBV6-1 | TRBD1 | 15 | TGTGCCAGCAGTGAGGGGCAGGGGGTCTGGCAGCCCCAGCATTTT | CASSEGQGVWQPQHF
TRBJ2-3 | NA | TRBV5-1 | TRBD1 | 16 | TGCGCCAGCAGCTCCTTCGTCGACAGGGCCACAGATACGCAGTATTTT | CASSSFVDRATDTQYF
TRBJ2-1 | once | TRBV5-1 | TRBD2 | 15 | TGCGCCAGCAGCTTAGGAATAGCGGGAGGGTTGGAGCAGTTCTTC | CASSLGIAGGLEQFF
TRBJ2-7 | NA | TRBV4-1 | NA | 15 | TGCGCCAGCAGCCAAGATTTCGGCGATTCCTACGAGCAGTACTTC | CASSQDFGDSYEQYF
TRBJ2-1 | NA | TRBV7-6 | TRBD2 | 16 | TGTGCCAGCAGTCAGACTAGCGGGGGGGACTACAATGAGCAGTTCTTC | CASSQTSGGDYNEQFF
TRBJ2-7 | NA | TRBV5-4 | TRBD2 | 17 | TGTGCCAGCAGCCCGTATTCCCGTCTAGCGGGATCCTACGAGCAGTACTTC | CASSPYSRLAGSYEQYF
TRBJ2-3 | NA | TRBV7-8 | TRBD2 | 15 | TGTGCCAGCAGCTTCGCTAGCGGGGGCACAGATACGCAGTATTTT | CASSFASGGTDTQYF
TRBJ1-4 | NA | TRBV15 | NA | 15 | TGTGCCACCAGCAGTAGTCGGGGCAGGGCTGAAAAACTGTTTTTT | CATSSSRGRAEKLFF
TRBJ1-2 | NA | TRBV10-3 | TRBD1 | 16 | TGTGCCATCAGACCCCAGGGGGTCTTGTCGAACTATGGCTACACCTTC | CAIRPQGVLSNYGYTF
TRBJ1-1 | NA | TRBV7-9 | TRBD1 | 15 | TGTGCCAGCAGCAAGCGACAGGGTCTGGGCACTGAAGCTTTCTTT | CASSKRQGLGTEAFF
TRBJ2-1 | NA | TRBV7-9 | TRBD2 | 17 | TGTGCCAGCAGCTTACGGACTAGCGGGACTAGCAACAATGAGCAGTTCTTC | CASSLRTSGTSNNEQFF
TRBJ2-5 | NA | TRBV7-9 | TRBD2 | 16 | TGTGCCAGCAGCCCCTGGACTAGCGGGAACCAAGAGACCCAGTACTTC | CASSPWTSGNQETQYF
TRBJ1-1 | NA | TRBV10-3 | TRBD1 | 15 | TGTGCCATCCGACCCCAGGGACAGCAAAACACTGAAGCTTTCTTT | CAIRPQGQQNTEAFF
TRBJ2-2 | NA | TRBV7-3 | TRBD1 | 16 | TGTGCCAGCAGCCCCGGGACAGGCGCGAACACCGGGGAGCTGTTTTTT | CASSPGTGANTGELFF
TRBJ2-3 | NA | TRBV5-6 | NA | 16 | TGTGCCAGCAGTCGTGGTCCCCCGCTCGGGGCAGATACGCAGTATTTT | CASSRGPPLGADTQYF
TRBJ1-1 | NA | TRBV18 | TRBD1 | 21 | TGTGCCAGCGCCAAGACCCGGCCATACCGGGACAGGGTGGAGATGAACACTGAAGCTTTCTTT | CASAKTRPYRDRVEMNTEAFF
TRBJ1-1 | once | TRBV2 | NA | 17 | TGTGCCAGCAGTGAAACCAACCTCCCCACGGGGGACACTGAAGCTTTCTTT | CASSETNLPTGDTEAFF
TRBJ2-1 | NA | TRBV10-1 | NA | 13 | TGCGCCAGCAGTGAGGGACTTTACAATGAGCAGTTCTTC | CASSEGLYNEQFF
TRBJ1-2 | once | TRBV28 | NA | 14 | TGTGCCAGCGGAGAATTGACCAGGGACTATGGCTACACCTTC | CASGELTRDYGYTF